The rows below give T cell receptor beta chains drawn from one sample of a study of blood T cell repertoires in COVID-19. Assay: immunoSEQ multiplex PCR; the TCRdb copy retains only in-frame clones and omits some. The sample carries roughly 130,000 clones, 70% to 85% recorded once. Sequencing input: peripheral blood. The source is a woman in her fifties or sixties with acute or convalescent COVID-19. CDR3s include the opening cysteine and the closing phenylalanine or tryptophan. Fields, in order: CDR3 protein, CDR3 DNA, V gene, clone size, J gene, D gene. The D gene is left open where the match is weak. Expanded clones are given a class, and other clones once, few, many or no size at all.

CDR3aa: CASSAIPRTGGNSPLHF
CDR3nt: TGTGCCAGCAGTGCTATCCCCAGAACAGGGGGTAATTCACCCCTCCACTTT
v_gene: TRBV27
abundance: -
j_gene: TRBJ1-6
d_gene: TRBD1

CDR3aa: CASSSRRDFGYTF
CDR3nt: TGTGCCAGCAGCTCTAGGCGGGACTTTGGCTACACCTTC
v_gene: TRBV7-8
abundance: -
j_gene: TRBJ1-2
d_gene: -

CDR3aa: CASSPGRDRGYTF
CDR3nt: TGTGCCAGCAGCCCCGGACGGGATAGAGGCTACACCTTC
v_gene: TRBV7-2
abundance: once
j_gene: TRBJ1-2
d_gene: -

CDR3aa: CASSPIGTGRKAEAFF
CDR3nt: TGTGCCAGCAGCCCAATCGGGACAGGGAGGAAAGCTGAAGCTTTCTTT
v_gene: TRBV9
abundance: -
j_gene: TRBJ1-1
d_gene: TRBD1

CDR3aa: CASSLSGRNTEAFF
CDR3nt: TGTGCCAGCAGCTTATCGGGTCGAAACACTGAAGCTTTCTTT
v_gene: TRBV7-2
abundance: -
j_gene: TRBJ1-1
d_gene: -

CDR3aa: CASSPRQNMNTEAFF
CDR3nt: TGTGCCAGCAGCCCTCGACAGAACATGAACACTGAAGCTTTCTTT
v_gene: TRBV9
abundance: -
j_gene: TRBJ1-1
d_gene: -

CDR3aa: CAWGETGVNSPLHF
CDR3nt: TGTGCCTGGGGGGAGACAGGGGTGAATTCACCCCTCCACTTT
v_gene: TRBV30
abundance: few
j_gene: TRBJ1-6
d_gene: TRBD1

CDR3aa: CASRTTGSYEQYF
CDR3nt: TGTGCCAGCAGGACTACAGGGTCCTACGAGCAGTACTTC
v_gene: TRBV27
abundance: once
j_gene: TRBJ2-7
d_gene: -

CDR3aa: CSARADTEAFF
CDR3nt: TGCAGTGCTAGGGCTGACACTGAAGCTTTCTTT
v_gene: TRBV20-1
abundance: -
j_gene: TRBJ1-1
d_gene: -

CDR3aa: CASSQSGAYQETQYF
CDR3nt: TGTGCCAGCAGCCAAAGCGGGGCGTACCAAGAGACCCAGTACTTC
v_gene: TRBV2
abundance: once
j_gene: TRBJ2-5
d_gene: TRBD2

CDR3aa: CASGLTGGANIQYF
CDR3nt: TGTGCCAGCGGGTTAACAGGGGGGGCAAACATTCAGTACTTC
v_gene: TRBV27
abundance: -
j_gene: TRBJ2-4
d_gene: -

CDR3aa: CATSREGVSKQYF
CDR3nt: TGTGCCACCAGTCGAGAGGGAGTTTCGAAGCAGTACTTC
v_gene: TRBV15
abundance: -
j_gene: TRBJ2-7
d_gene: -

CDR3aa: CASSPRGRSKDTQYF
CDR3nt: TGTGCCAGCAGCCCGCGGGGGAGGTCAAAAGATACGCAGTATTTT
v_gene: TRBV9
abundance: -
j_gene: TRBJ2-3
d_gene: TRBD2

CDR3aa: CAWSVLRPGNQYF
CDR3nt: TGTGCCTGGAGTGTACTTCGTCCAGGGAACCAGTACTTC
v_gene: TRBV30
abundance: -
j_gene: TRBJ2-4
d_gene: -

CDR3aa: CASSYSWGQETQYF
CDR3nt: TGTGCCAGCAGTTACTCGTGGGGGCAGGAGACCCAGTACTTC
v_gene: TRBV6-2/TRBV6-3
abundance: -
j_gene: TRBJ2-5
d_gene: -

CDR3aa: CASRTQGARGYGYTF
CDR3nt: TGTGCCAGCAGAACGCAGGGGGCGCGGGGCTATGGCTACACCTTC
v_gene: TRBV27
abundance: -
j_gene: TRBJ1-2
d_gene: TRBD1

CDR3aa: CASSPGTGQETQYF
CDR3nt: TGTGCCAGCAGCCCAGGGACAGGTCAAGAGACCCAGTACTTC
v_gene: TRBV3-1/TRBV3-2
abundance: -
j_gene: TRBJ2-5
d_gene: TRBD1

CDR3aa: CATSDFDGRGTF
CDR3nt: TGTGCCACCAGTGATTTCGATGGGCGGGGCACCTTC
v_gene: TRBV24-1
abundance: few
j_gene: TRBJ1-2
d_gene: -

CDR3aa: CASSLLRRGGSEAFF
CDR3nt: TGTGCCAGCAGCCTACTAAGAAGGGGGGGTTCTGAAGCTTTCTTT
v_gene: TRBV2
abundance: -
j_gene: TRBJ1-1
d_gene: -

CDR3aa: CASSPRGNTEAFF
CDR3nt: TGTGCCAGCTCACCAAGGGGGAACACTGAAGCTTTCTTT
v_gene: TRBV18
abundance: -
j_gene: TRBJ1-1
d_gene: -

CDR3aa: CASSVAGGVADTQYF
CDR3nt: TGTGCCAGCAGCGTAGCCGGGGGGGTTGCAGATACGCAGTATTTT
v_gene: TRBV9
abundance: -
j_gene: TRBJ2-3
d_gene: TRBD2

CDR3aa: CATSRVTGGNGYTF
CDR3nt: TGTGCCACCAGCAGAGTGACAGGGGGTAATGGCTACACCTTC
v_gene: TRBV15
abundance: -
j_gene: TRBJ1-2
d_gene: TRBD1

CDR3aa: CASRRDRGGYTF
CDR3nt: TGTGCCAGTCGCCGGGACAGGGGCGGCTACACCTTC
v_gene: TRBV27
abundance: -
j_gene: TRBJ1-2
d_gene: TRBD1

CDR3aa: CASRTGGGGSYNEQFF
CDR3nt: TGTGCCAGCAGGACAGGGGGCGGAGGCTCCTACAATGAGCAGTTCTTC
v_gene: TRBV5-4
abundance: -
j_gene: TRBJ2-1
d_gene: TRBD1

CDR3aa: CATSDPAGSGNTIYF
CDR3nt: TGTGCCACCAGCGATCCTGCGGGTTCTGGAAACACCATATATTTT
v_gene: TRBV15
abundance: -
j_gene: TRBJ1-3
d_gene: -

CDR3aa: CASSFGGNNEKLFF
CDR3nt: TGCGCCAGCAGCTTCGGGGGAAATAATGAAAAACTGTTTTTT
v_gene: TRBV5-1
abundance: few
j_gene: TRBJ1-4
d_gene: -

CDR3aa: CASSFLGGGRSNEQFF
CDR3nt: TGTGCCAGCAGCTTCCTAGGGGGGGGGCGCAGCAATGAGCAGTTCTTC
v_gene: TRBV11-2
abundance: once
j_gene: TRBJ2-1
d_gene: -

CDR3aa: CATLKPGQGLLAFF
CDR3nt: TGTGCCACCCTCAAGCCGGGACAGGGTTTATTGGCTTTCTTT
v_gene: TRBV6-5
abundance: -
j_gene: TRBJ1-1
d_gene: TRBD1

CDR3aa: CASSLMGHNSGANVLTF
CDR3nt: TGTGCCAGCAGCTTAATGGGGCATAACTCTGGGGCCAACGTCCTGACTTTC
v_gene: TRBV7-3
abundance: -
j_gene: TRBJ2-6
d_gene: -

CDR3aa: CASSMISGGRYTEAFF
CDR3nt: TGTGCCAGTAGTATGATTTCAGGGGGCAGATACACTGAAGCTTTCTTT
v_gene: TRBV19
abundance: -
j_gene: TRBJ1-1
d_gene: TRBD1

CDR3aa: CASSPRTGNSPLHF
CDR3nt: TGTGCCAGCAGCCCCAGGACAGGGAATTCACCCCTCCACTTT
v_gene: TRBV3-1/TRBV3-2
abundance: few
j_gene: TRBJ1-6
d_gene: TRBD1

CDR3aa: CASSYTGQGIYEQYF
CDR3nt: TGTGCCAGCAGTTATACGGGACAGGGGATCTACGAGCAGTACTTC
v_gene: TRBV6-5
abundance: few
j_gene: TRBJ2-7
d_gene: TRBD1

CDR3aa: CASTFSGGSTEAFF
CDR3nt: TGTGCCAGTACTTTCTCGGGAGGTAGCACTGAAGCTTTCTTT
v_gene: TRBV19
abundance: -
j_gene: TRBJ1-1
d_gene: -

CDR3aa: CATRLTNTGELFF
CDR3nt: TGTGCCACCAGACTGACGAACACCGGGGAGCTGTTTTTT
v_gene: TRBV24-1
abundance: once
j_gene: TRBJ2-2
d_gene: -

CDR3aa: CASAPRDPGELFF
CDR3nt: TGTGCCAGCGCACCCAGGGATCCCGGGGAGCTGTTTTTT
v_gene: TRBV6-5
abundance: -
j_gene: TRBJ2-2
d_gene: -

CDR3aa: CASSLASYGYTF
CDR3nt: TGTGCCAGCAGCTTGGCCTCGTATGGCTACACCTTC
v_gene: TRBV5-4
abundance: -
j_gene: TRBJ1-2
d_gene: -

CDR3aa: CASSQAGTGVWETQYF
CDR3nt: TGTGCCAGCAGTCAAGCTGGGACAGGGGTATGGGAGACCCAGTACTTC
v_gene: TRBV3-1/TRBV3-2
abundance: -
j_gene: TRBJ2-5
d_gene: TRBD1

CDR3aa: CASSFLEGTGYTF
CDR3nt: TGTGCCAGCAGCTTCTTGGAGGGGACTGGCTACACCTTC
v_gene: TRBV7-2
abundance: -
j_gene: TRBJ1-2
d_gene: -

CDR3aa: CAFGTGVTYEQYF
CDR3nt: TGTGCGTTCGGGACAGGGGTCACCTACGAGCAGTACTTC
v_gene: TRBV30
abundance: -
j_gene: TRBJ2-7
d_gene: TRBD1

CDR3aa: CASSFRAQDQETQYF
CDR3nt: TGCGCCAGCAGCTTTAGAGCTCAGGACCAAGAGACCCAGTACTTC
v_gene: TRBV5-1
abundance: -
j_gene: TRBJ2-5
d_gene: -

CDR3aa: CASSPPIGRQERLSGGYTF
CDR3nt: TGTGCCAGCTCACCACCGATCGGTAGGCAAGAAAGGCTGTCGGGTGGCTACACCTTC
v_gene: TRBV18
abundance: -
j_gene: TRBJ1-2
d_gene: -

CDR3aa: CASSLQGTASYEQYF
CDR3nt: TGTGCCAGCAGCTTACAAGGGACAGCAAGCTACGAGCAGTACTTC
v_gene: TRBV7-9
abundance: -
j_gene: TRBJ2-7
d_gene: TRBD1

CDR3aa: CASSVLTGGQETQYF
CDR3nt: TGTGCCAGCAGCGTATTGACAGGGGGCCAGGAGACCCAGTACTTC
v_gene: TRBV9
abundance: -
j_gene: TRBJ2-5
d_gene: TRBD1

CDR3aa: CASSIGQGLYGYTF
CDR3nt: TGTGCCAGTAGTATCGGACAGGGACTTTATGGCTACACCTTC
v_gene: TRBV19
abundance: -
j_gene: TRBJ1-2
d_gene: TRBD1

CDR3aa: CASSSPRNSPLHF
CDR3nt: TGTGCCAGCAGCTCCCCTAGGAATTCACCCCTCCACTTT
v_gene: TRBV7-2
abundance: -
j_gene: TRBJ1-6
d_gene: -

CDR3aa: CASSPFYDSNQPQHF
CDR3nt: TGTGCCAGCAGCCCCTTCTACGATAGCAATCAGCCCCAGCATTTT
v_gene: TRBV6-2/TRBV6-3
abundance: -
j_gene: TRBJ1-5
d_gene: -

CDR3aa: CASSLYASAGGPHNEQFF
CDR3nt: TGTGCCAGCAGCCTCTATGCCTCAGCGGGGGGGCCTCACAATGAGCAGTTCTTC
v_gene: TRBV7-2
abundance: once
j_gene: TRBJ2-1
d_gene: TRBD2

CDR3aa: CASGKTSGANNEQFF
CDR3nt: TGTGCCAGCGGGAAAACTAGCGGGGCTAACAATGAGCAGTTCTTC
v_gene: TRBV5-4
abundance: -
j_gene: TRBJ2-1
d_gene: TRBD2

CDR3aa: CASGLSRADIQYF
CDR3nt: TGTGCTAGTGGTTTGAGCAGGGCGGACATTCAGTACTTC
v_gene: TRBV12-5
abundance: -
j_gene: TRBJ2-4
d_gene: -

CDR3aa: CASGQGAGNTIYF
CDR3nt: TGTGCCAGCGGTCAGGGGGCTGGAAACACCATATATTTT
v_gene: TRBV19
abundance: few
j_gene: TRBJ1-3
d_gene: TRBD1

CDR3aa: CASSRIPTSGDSQETQYF
CDR3nt: TGTGCCAGCTCCCGGATTCCGACTAGCGGGGACTCACAAGAGACCCAGTACTTC
v_gene: TRBV18
abundance: -
j_gene: TRBJ2-5
d_gene: TRBD2